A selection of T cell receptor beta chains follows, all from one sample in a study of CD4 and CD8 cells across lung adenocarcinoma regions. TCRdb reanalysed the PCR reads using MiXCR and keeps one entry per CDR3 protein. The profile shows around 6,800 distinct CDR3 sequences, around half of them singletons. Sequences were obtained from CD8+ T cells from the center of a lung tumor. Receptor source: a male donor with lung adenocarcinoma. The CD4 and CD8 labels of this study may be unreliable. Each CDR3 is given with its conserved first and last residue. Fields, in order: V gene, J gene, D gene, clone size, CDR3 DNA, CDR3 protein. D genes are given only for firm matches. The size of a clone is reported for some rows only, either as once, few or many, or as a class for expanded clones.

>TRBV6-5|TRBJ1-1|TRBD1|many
TGTGCCAGCAGTTACGGGACAGTGATGAACACTGAAGCTTTCTTT
CASSYGTVMNTEAFF
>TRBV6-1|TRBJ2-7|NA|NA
TGTGCCAGCGGCCGGAGCGCAGATACGCAGTACTTC
CASGRSADTQYF
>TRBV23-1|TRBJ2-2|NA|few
TGCGCCAGCAGTTTCCGGAGAAGCCAGGGTAGGTCCGGGGAGCTGTTTTTT
CASSFRRSQGRSGELFF
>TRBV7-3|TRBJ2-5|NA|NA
TGTGCCAGCAGCCTTCATCCTCCGAGGGGCCCCAACAATGAGCAGTACTTC
CASSLHPPRGPNNEQYF
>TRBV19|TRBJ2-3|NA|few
TGTGCCAGTAGACATGGAGCGGCAGATACGCAGTATTTT
CASRHGAADTQYF
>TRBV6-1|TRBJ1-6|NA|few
TGTGCCAGCAGCCAACCAGGGAAGGGCAATTCACCCCTCCACTTT
CASSQPGKGNSPLHF
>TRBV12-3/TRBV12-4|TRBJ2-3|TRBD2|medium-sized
TGTGCCAGCAGTTCCACACTAGCGGGCACGGTAGATACGCAGTATTTT
CASSSTLAGTVDTQYF
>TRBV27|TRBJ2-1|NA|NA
TGTGCCAGCAGACCTGACAGTTACAATGAGCAGTTCTTC
CASRPDSYNEQFF
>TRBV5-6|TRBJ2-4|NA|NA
TGTGCCAGCAGCTTAAGGGGGGTGCGGGCAACAGACATTCAGTACTTT
CASSLRGVRATDIQYF
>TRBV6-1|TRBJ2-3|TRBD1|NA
TGTGCCAGCGGGACAGGCCGTCCCCAGTATTTT
CASGTGRPQYF
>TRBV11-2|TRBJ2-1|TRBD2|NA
TGTGCCAGCACCCCCGGGACTAGCGGACTCAATGAGCAGTTCTTC
CASTPGTSGLNEQFF
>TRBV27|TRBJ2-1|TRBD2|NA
TGTGCCAGCAGTTTAAGACCCCTTCTAGCGGGAGGGAGGCATGAGCAGTTCTTC
CASSLRPLLAGGRHEQFF
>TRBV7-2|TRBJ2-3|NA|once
TGTGCCAGCAGCCGAGGACAGGGCGGGAGTCCGGAGACCCAGTGCTTC
CASSRGQGGSPETQCF